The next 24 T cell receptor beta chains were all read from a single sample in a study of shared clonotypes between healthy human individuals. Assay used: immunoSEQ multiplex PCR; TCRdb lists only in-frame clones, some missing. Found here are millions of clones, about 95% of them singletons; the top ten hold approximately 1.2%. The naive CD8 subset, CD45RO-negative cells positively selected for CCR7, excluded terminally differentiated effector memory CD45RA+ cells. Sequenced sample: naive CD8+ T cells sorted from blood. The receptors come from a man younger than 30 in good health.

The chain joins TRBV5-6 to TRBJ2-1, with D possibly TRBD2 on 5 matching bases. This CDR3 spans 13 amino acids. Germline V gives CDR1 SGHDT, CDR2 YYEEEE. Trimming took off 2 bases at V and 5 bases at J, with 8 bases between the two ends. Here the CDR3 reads CASSLPGNNEQFF. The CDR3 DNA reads TGTGCCAGCAGCTTACCGGGAAACAATGAGCAGTTCTTC.

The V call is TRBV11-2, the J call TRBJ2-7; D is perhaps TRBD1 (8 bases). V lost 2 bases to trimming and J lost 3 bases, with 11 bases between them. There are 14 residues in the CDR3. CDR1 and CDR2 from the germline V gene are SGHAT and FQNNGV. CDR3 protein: CASSLSGTGYEQYF. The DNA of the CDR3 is TGTGCCAGCAGCTTAAGCGGGACAGGCTACGAGCAGTACTTC.

For the CDR3, the DNA is TGTGCCAGCAGTGAGGGTAGCGGGGGGGCCGAGCAGTTCTTC. Translation: CASSEGSGGAEQFF. The chain is built from TRBV6-1 and TRBJ2-1; TRBD2 aligns across 11 bases. The germline V gene has CDR1 MNHNS and CDR2 SASEGT. Unmatched junction bases numbered 5, after V lost 3 bases and J lost 10 bases. CDR3 length equals 14 residues.

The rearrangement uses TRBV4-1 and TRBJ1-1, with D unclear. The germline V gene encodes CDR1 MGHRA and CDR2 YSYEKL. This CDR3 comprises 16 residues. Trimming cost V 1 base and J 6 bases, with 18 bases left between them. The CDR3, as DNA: TGCGCCAGCAGCCAAGGCGAGGTGAGTCGTAGTTCTGAAGCTTTCTTT. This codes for CASSQGEVSRSSEAFF.

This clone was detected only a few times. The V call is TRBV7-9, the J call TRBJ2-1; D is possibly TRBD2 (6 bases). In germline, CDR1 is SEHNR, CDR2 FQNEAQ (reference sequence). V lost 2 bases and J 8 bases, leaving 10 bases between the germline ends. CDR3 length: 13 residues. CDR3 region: CASSLLSGDEQFF. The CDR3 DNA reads TGTGCCAGCAGCTTATTATCGGGGGATGAGCAGTTCTTC.

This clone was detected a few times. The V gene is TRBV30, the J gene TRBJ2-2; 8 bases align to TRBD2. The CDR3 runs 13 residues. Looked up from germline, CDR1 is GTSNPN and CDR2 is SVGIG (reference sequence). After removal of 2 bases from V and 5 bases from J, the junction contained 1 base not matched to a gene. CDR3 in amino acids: CAWSSGGTGELFF. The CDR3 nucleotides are TGTGCCTGGAGTTCGGGGGGGACCGGGGAGCTGTTTTTT.

The CDR3 coding sequence is TGTGCCTGGAGTTTACAGGGGCTGGGCTATGGCTACACCTTC. This codes for CAWSLQGLGYGYTF. The chain recombines TRBV30 with TRBJ1-2, with 7 bases matching TRBD1. J gave up 4 bases and V 2 bases, and 7 bases lay outside the gene matches. Germline V lookup: CDR1 GTSNPN, CDR2 SVGIG (reference sequence). CDR3 length equals 14 residues.

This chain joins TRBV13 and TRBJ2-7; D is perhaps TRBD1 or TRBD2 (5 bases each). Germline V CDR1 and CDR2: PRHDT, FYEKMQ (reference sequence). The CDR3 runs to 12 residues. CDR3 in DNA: TGTGCGACCGCTGAGGGGCCTTACGAGCAGTACTTC. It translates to CATAEGPYEQYF. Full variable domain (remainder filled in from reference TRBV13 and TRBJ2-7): AAGVIQSPRHLIKEKRETATLKCYPIPRHDTVYWYQQGPGQDPQFLISFYEKMQSDKGSIPDRFSAQQFSDYHSELNMSSLELGDSALYFCATAEGPYEQYFGPGTRLTVT.

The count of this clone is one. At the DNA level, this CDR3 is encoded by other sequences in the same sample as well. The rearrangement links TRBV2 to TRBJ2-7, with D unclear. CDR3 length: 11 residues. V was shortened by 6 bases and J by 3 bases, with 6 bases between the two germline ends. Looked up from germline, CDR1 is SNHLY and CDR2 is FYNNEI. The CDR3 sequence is CASSEIYEQYF. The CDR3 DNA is TGTGCCAGCAGCGAAATCTACGAGCAGTACTTC.

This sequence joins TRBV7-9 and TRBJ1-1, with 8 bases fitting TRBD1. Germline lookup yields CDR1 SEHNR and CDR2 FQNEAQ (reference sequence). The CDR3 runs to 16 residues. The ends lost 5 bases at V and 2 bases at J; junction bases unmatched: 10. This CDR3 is CASSPPGGAFNTEAFF. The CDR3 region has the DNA TGTGCCAGCAGCCCCCCAGGGGGCGCATTTAACACTGAAGCTTTCTTT. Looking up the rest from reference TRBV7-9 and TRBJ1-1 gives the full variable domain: DTGVSQNPRHKITKRGQNVTFRCDPISEHNRLYWYRQTLGQGPEFLTYFQNEAQLEKSRLLSDRFSAERPKGSFSTLEIQRTEQGDSAMYLCASSPPGGAFNTEAFFGQGTRLTVV.

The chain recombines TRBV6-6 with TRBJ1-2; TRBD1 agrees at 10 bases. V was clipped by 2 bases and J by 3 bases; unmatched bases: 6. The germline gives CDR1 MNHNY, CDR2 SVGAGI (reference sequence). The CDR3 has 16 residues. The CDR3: CASSYTGTGDDYGYTF. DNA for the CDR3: TGTGCCAGCAGTTACACCGGGACAGGGGATGACTATGGCTACACCTTC.

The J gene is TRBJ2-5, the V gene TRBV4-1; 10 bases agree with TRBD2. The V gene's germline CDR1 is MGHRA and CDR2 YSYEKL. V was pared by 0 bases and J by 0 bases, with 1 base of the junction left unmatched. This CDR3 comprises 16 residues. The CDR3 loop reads CASSQETSGNQETQYF. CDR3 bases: TGCGCCAGCAGCCAAGAAACTAGCGGGAACCAAGAGACCCAGTACTTC.

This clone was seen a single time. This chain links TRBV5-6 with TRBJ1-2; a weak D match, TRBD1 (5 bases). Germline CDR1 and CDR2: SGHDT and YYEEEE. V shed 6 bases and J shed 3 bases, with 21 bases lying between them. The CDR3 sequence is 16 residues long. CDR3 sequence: CASTSNVEQGDYGYTF. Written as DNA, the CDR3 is TGTGCCAGCACCTCGAACGTGGAGCAGGGTGACTATGGCTACACCTTC.

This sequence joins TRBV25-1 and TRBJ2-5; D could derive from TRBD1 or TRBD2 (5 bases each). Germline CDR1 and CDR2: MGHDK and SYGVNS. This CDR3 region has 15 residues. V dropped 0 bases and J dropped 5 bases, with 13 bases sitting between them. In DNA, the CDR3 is TGTGCCAGCAGTGAATATCGGGACCACGTGGAGACCCAGTACTTC. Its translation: CASSEYRDHVETQYF.

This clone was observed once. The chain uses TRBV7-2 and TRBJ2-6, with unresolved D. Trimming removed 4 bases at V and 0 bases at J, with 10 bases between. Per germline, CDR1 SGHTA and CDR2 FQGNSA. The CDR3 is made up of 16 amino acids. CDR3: CASSSAALSGANVLTF. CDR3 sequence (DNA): TGTGCCAGCAGCTCCGCAGCCCTCTCTGGGGCCAACGTCCTGACTTTC.

DNA of the CDR3: TGTGCCAGTAGTCCATCGAAACCGCCGAGAAACACTGAAGCTTTCTTT. Protein: CASSPSKPPRNTEAFF. V gene TRBV19 combines with J gene TRBJ1-1; D gene unclear. The CDR3 has 16 amino acids. Trimming took 5 bases from V and 2 from J, leaving 18 bases between them. The germline CDR1 and CDR2 sequences are LNHDA and SQIVND (reference sequence).

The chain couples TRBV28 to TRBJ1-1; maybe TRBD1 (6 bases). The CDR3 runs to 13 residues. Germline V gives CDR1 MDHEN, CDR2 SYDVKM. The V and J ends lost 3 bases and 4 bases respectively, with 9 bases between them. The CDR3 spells CASSFFRGTEAFF. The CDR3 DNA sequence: TGTGCCAGCAGTTTTTTCAGGGGCACTGAAGCTTTCTTT.

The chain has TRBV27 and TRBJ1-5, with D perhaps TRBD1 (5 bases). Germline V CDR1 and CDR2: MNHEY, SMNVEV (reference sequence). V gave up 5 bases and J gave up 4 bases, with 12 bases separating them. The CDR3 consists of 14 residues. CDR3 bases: TGTGCCAGCAGTCCCGGAGGGGCAAATCAGCCCCAGCATTTT. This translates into CASSPGGANQPQHF.

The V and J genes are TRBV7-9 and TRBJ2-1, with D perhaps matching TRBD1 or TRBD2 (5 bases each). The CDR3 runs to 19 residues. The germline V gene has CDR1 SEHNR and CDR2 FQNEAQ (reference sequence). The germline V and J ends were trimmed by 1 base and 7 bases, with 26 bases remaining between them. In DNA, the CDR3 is TGTGCCAGCAGCTTAGGTTCGGTAACGGGGACCATAAGTCGTAATGAGCAGTTCTTC. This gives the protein CASSLGSVTGTISRNEQFF.

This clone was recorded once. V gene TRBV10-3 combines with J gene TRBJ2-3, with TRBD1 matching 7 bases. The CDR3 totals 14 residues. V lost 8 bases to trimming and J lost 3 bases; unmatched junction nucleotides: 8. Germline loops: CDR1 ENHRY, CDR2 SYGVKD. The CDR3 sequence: CAIGRDSLTDTQYF. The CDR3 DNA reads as TGTGCCATCGGCCGGGACAGCCTTACAGATACGCAGTATTTT.

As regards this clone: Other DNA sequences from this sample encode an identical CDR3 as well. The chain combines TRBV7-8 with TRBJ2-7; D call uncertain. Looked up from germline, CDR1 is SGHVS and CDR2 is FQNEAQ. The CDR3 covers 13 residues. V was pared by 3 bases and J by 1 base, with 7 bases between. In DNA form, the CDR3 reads TGTGCCAGCAGCTTGCACAGTTCCTACGAGCAGTACTTC. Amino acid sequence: CASSLHSSYEQYF.

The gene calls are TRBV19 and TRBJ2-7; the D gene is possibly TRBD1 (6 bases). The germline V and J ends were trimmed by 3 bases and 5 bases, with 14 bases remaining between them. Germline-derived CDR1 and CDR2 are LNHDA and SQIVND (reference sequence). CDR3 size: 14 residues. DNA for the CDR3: TGTGCCAGTAGTATCGGGGCAGGGGCAGACGAGCAGTACTTC. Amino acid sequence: CASSIGAGADEQYF.

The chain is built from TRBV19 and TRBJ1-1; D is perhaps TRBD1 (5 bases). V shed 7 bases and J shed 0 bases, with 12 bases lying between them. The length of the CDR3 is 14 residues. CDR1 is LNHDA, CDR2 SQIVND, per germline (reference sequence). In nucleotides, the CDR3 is TGTGCCAGTATTGACAGAGCTATGAACACTGAAGCTTTCTTT. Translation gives CASIDRAMNTEAFF.

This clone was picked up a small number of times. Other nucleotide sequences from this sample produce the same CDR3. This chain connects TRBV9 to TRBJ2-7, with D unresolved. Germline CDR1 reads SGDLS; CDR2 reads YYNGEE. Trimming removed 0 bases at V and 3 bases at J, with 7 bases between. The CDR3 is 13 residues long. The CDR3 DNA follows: TGTGCCAGCAGCGTAGCTACGGGCTACGAGCAGTACTTC. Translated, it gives CASSVATGYEQYF. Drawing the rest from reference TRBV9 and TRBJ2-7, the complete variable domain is DSGVTQTPKHLITATGQRVTLRCSPRSGDLSVYWYQQSLDQGLQFLIQYYNGEERAKGNILERFSAQQFPDLHSELNLSSLELGDSALYFCASSVATGYEQYFGPGTRLTVT.